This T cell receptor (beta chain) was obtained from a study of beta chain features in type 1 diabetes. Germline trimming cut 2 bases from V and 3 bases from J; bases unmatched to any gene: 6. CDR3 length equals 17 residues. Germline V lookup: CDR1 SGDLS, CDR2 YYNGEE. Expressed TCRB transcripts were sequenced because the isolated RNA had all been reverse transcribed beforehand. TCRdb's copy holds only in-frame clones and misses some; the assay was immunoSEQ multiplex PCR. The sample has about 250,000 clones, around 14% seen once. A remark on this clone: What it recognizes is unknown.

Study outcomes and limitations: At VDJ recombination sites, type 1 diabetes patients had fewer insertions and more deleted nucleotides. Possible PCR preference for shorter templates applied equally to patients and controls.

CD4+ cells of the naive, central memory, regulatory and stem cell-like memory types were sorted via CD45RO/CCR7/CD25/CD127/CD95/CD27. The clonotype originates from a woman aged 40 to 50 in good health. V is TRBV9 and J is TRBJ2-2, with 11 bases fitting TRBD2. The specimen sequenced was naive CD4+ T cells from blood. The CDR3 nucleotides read TGTGCCAGCAGCGTTACTACTAGCGGGGGCTACACCGGGGAGCTGTTTTTT. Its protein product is CASSVTTSGGYTGELFF.